The 23 T cell receptor beta chains below come from one sample, sequenced in a study of blood T cell repertoires in COVID-19. Here immunoSEQ multiplex PCR was the method, and the copy in TCRdb shows in-frame clones only, minus some. The sample shows roughly 170,000 clones, roughly four fifths of them seen only once. The specimen sequenced was peripheral blood. The receptors derive from a human donor in a cohort sampled during active COVID-19.

V usage is TRBV10-3 and J usage is TRBJ1-5; tentative D call: TRBD1 (6 bases). The CDR3 extends over 17 amino acids. Trimming shortened V by 3 bases and J by 3 bases, and 18 bases separated the two germline ends. The germline gives CDR1 ENHRY, CDR2 SYGVKD. The CDR3 loop is CAISDPTQGTNNQPQHF. In DNA, the CDR3 is TGTGCCATCAGTGACCCGACCCAGGGGACTAACAATCAGCCCCAGCATTTT.

This sequence joins TRBV19 and TRBJ1-5; 11 positions agree with TRBD1. There are 16 residues in the CDR3. The V gene's germline CDR1 is LNHDA and CDR2 SQIVND (reference sequence). The trim removed 4 bases at V and 6 bases at J, leaving 8 bases unmatched. The CDR3 protein is CASSSTGQGASQPQHF. CDR3 DNA sequence: TGTGCCAGTAGTAGCACAGGACAGGGGGCTTCTCAGCCCCAGCATTTT.

This chain joins TRBV27 and TRBJ2-7; perhaps TRBD1 as D (6 bases). With 2 bases removed from V and 2 bases from J, the gap between germline ends came to 10 bases. The CDR3 extends over 14 amino acids. The germline V gene has CDR1 MNHEY and CDR2 SMNVEV (reference sequence). The CDR3 DNA reads TGTGCCAGCAGTTTAGGGCAGGGGCCCTACGAGCAGTACTTC. Translating it yields CASSLGQGPYEQYF.

This chain uses TRBV6-5 with TRBJ2-2; maybe TRBD2 (5 bases). The CDR3 totals 13 residues. Trimming took off 2 bases at V and 7 bases at J, with 8 bases between the two ends. The germline V gene has CDR1 MNHEY and CDR2 SVGAGI. CDR3 in amino acids: CASSYEGVGELFF. CDR3 sequence (DNA): TGTGCCAGCAGTTACGAGGGTGTCGGGGAGCTGTTTTTT.

The table lists this clone with a few counts. This rearrangement joins TRBV25-1 to TRBJ1-6; D gene uncertain. Germline V CDR1 and CDR2: MGHDK, SYGVNS. This CDR3 is built from 15 residues. Trimming shortened V by 0 bases and J by 0 bases, and 3 bases separated the two germline ends. The CDR3 DNA reads TGTGCCAGCAGTGAATACGGCTCCTATAATTCACCCCTCCACTTT. The encoded protein is CASSEYGSYNSPLHF.

The rearrangement uses TRBV30 and TRBJ2-5, with D perhaps matching TRBD1 (5 bases). V lost 0 bases to trimming and J lost 4 bases, with 15 bases between them. The length of the CDR3 is 15 residues. In germline, CDR1 is GTSNPN, CDR2 SVGIG (reference sequence). The CDR3, as DNA: TGTGCCTGGAGTGTAAGTGGGGCCCCAGGAGAGACCCAGTACTTC. It encodes CAWSVSGAPGETQYF.

Worth noting for this clone: At one boundary the junction diverges from the germline segment, which might be a read error. The CDR3 DNA reads as TGTGCCAGCAGTTGGACAGGGGCTAGCTATGACTACACCTTC. This gives the protein CASSWTGASYDYTF. The chain employs TRBV6-5 and TRBJ1-2; 9 bases line up with TRBD1. Looked up from germline, CDR1 is MNHEY and CDR2 is SVGAGI. The CDR3 covers 14 residues.

The V call is TRBV7-2, the J call TRBJ1-1; D is perhaps TRBD1 (6 bases). The V gene's germline CDR1 is SGHTA and CDR2 FQGNSA. This CDR3 contains 13 residues. V was cut by 4 bases and J by 7 bases, with 13 bases left in between. Here the CDR3 DNA reads TGTGCCAGCAGCTCACATAACAGGGATGAAGCTTTCTTT. Its translation: CASSSHNRDEAFF. The full variable domain, in which reference TRBV7-2 and TRBJ1-1 provide the parts outside the CDR3, is GAGVSQSPSNKVTEKGKDVELRCDPISGHTALYWYRQSLGQGLEFLIYFQGNSAPDKSGLPSDRFSAERTGGSVSTLTIQRTQQEDSAVYLCASSSHNRDEAFFGQGTRLTVV.

This rearrangement joins TRBV9 to TRBJ2-7; 7 nucleotides line up with TRBD1. The germline V gene encodes CDR1 SGDLS and CDR2 YYNGEE. There are 16 residues in the CDR3. J was trimmed by 2 bases and V by 4 bases; bases with no gene match: 12. The CDR3 DNA sequence: TGTGCCAGCAGCTTATCCGGGACAGCCGCGCCCTACGAGCAGTACTTC. This encodes CASSLSGTAAPYEQYF.

The J gene is TRBJ1-1, the V gene TRBV30; D is uncertain. The CDR3 totals 12 residues. Germline CDR1 GTSNPN, CDR2 SVGIG (reference sequence). The V end lost 0 bases, the J end lost 7 bases, and 9 bases lay between the germline ends. The CDR3, as DNA: TGTGCCTGGAGTGTACCTGGAGATGAAGCTTTCTTT. Translated: CAWSVPGDEAFF.

Here the CDR3 reads CASSQVGHYEQYF. The CDR3 DNA sequence: TGCGCCAGCAGCCAGGTGGGACATTACGAGCAGTACTTC. The chain links TRBV4-1 to TRBJ2-7, with D perhaps TRBD1 (6 bases). Germline CDR1 MGHRA, CDR2 YSYEKL. The CDR3 loop spans 13 amino acids. Trimming left V 3 bases short and J 4 bases short, with 10 bases between.

V usage is TRBV7-8 and J usage is TRBJ2-7; the D gene is possibly TRBD1 (5 bases). V lost 5 bases to trimming and J lost 6 bases, with 17 bases between them. The germline V gene has CDR1 SGHVS and CDR2 FQNEAQ. The CDR3 is 14 residues long. The CDR3 spells CASSTQIGAREQYF. CDR3 bases: TGTGCCAGCAGCACTCAAATAGGGGCCCGCGAGCAGTACTTC.

This rearrangement joins TRBV19 to TRBJ1-6; D uncertain. Trimming stripped 5 bases from V and 7 bases from J, with 15 bases between. CDR1 is LNHDA and CDR2 is SQIVND in the germline V gene (reference sequence). CDR3 length: 15 residues. The CDR3, as DNA: TGTGCCAGTAGTCGAATGGGGAGTCCGAATTCACCCCTCCACTTT. The encoded protein is CASSRMGSPNSPLHF.

This clone occurred once. This sequence joins TRBV6-4 and TRBJ2-3; the D is unclear. CDR3 length: 11 residues. The V gene lost 10 bases and the J gene lost 2 bases, with 7 bases spanning the gap. Germline V lookup: CDR1 MRHNA, CDR2 SNTAGT. CDR3 sequence: CATVATDTQYF. In nucleotides, the CDR3 is TGTGCCACAGTAGCCACAGATACGCAGTATTTT.

The sample holds one count of this clone. The chain links TRBV7-2 to TRBJ2-7; 9 nucleotides match TRBD1. CDR3 length equals 17 residues. With V trimmed by 1 base and J by 3 bases, 10 bases remained unmatched. Germline CDR1 SGHTA, CDR2 FQGNSA. In DNA form, the CDR3 reads TGTGCCAGCAGCTTAGGAACCGTGGGACAGGGTTACTACGAGCAGTACTTC. As protein: CASSLGTVGQGYYEQYF.

This clone appeared a few times. V gene TRBV7-3 combines with J gene TRBJ1-2; TRBD1 might be the D (6 bases). Germline-derived CDR1 and CDR2 are SGHTA and FQGTGA. This CDR3 comprises 13 residues. V shed 4 bases and J shed 6 bases, with 12 bases lying between them. The CDR3 region has the DNA TGTGCCAGCAGCTCCCCGGGGGGCGATGGCTACACCTTC. The encoded protein is CASSSPGGDGYTF.

The V call is TRBV7-6, the J call TRBJ2-5; D remains ambiguous. This CDR3 is 13 amino acids long. V was cut by 1 base and J by 5 bases, with 8 bases left in between. The germline CDR1 and CDR2 sequences are SGHVS and FNYEAQ. The CDR3 sequence: CASSLEVVETQYF. CDR3 DNA sequence: TGTGCCAGCAGCTTAGAAGTAGTGGAGACCCAGTACTTC.

V gene TRBV3-1 (or the pseudogene TRBV3-2) combines with J gene TRBJ2-5, with D possibly matching TRBD1 (6 bases). V shed 2 bases and J shed 5 bases, with 15 bases lying between them. Germline CDR1 is LGHDT and CDR2 is YNNKEL (reference sequence). The CDR3 extends over 15 amino acids. The CDR3 sequence: CASSQPRGSRETQYF. The CDR3 region has the DNA TGTGCCAGCAGCCAACCAAGGGGGAGTCGGGAGACCCAGTACTTC.

This chain connects TRBV15 to TRBJ1-5; D is unclear. V was cut by 4 bases and J by 5 bases, with 9 bases left in between. The CDR3 is made up of 13 amino acids. Germline CDR1 LNHNV, CDR2 YYDKDF (reference sequence). Here the CDR3 reads CATSNKPHQPQHF. In DNA form, the CDR3 reads TGTGCCACCAGCAATAAGCCACATCAGCCCCAGCATTTT.

V gene TRBV27 combines with J gene TRBJ1-4, with D uncertain. Between the trimmed V and J ends, which lost 5 bases and 4 bases, there was a span of 23 bases. The CDR3 runs to 18 residues. CDR1 and CDR2 from the germline V gene are MNHEY and SMNVEV (reference sequence). The CDR3 DNA reads TGTGCCAGCAGTGCGCCCAACGATATTACACAGAATAATGAAAAACTGTTTTTT. This encodes CASSAPNDITQNNEKLFF.

The sample holds one count of this clone. The J gene is TRBJ2-1, the V gene TRBV7-8, with D possibly matching TRBD1 (6 bases). V lost 5 bases, J lost 8 bases, and 16 bases lay in between. The CDR3 spans 14 residues. The V gene's germline CDR1 is SGHVS and CDR2 FQNEAQ. The CDR3 DNA reads TGTGCCAGCAGCACGATAGCAGGGGTTCATGAGCAGTTCTTC. Translation gives CASSTIAGVHEQFF.

The chain joins TRBV3-1 (or the pseudogene TRBV3-2) to TRBJ2-7; no firm D call. V shed 4 bases and J shed 5 bases, with 21 bases lying between them. CDR3 length: 16 residues. The germline CDR1 and CDR2 sequences are LGHDT and YNNKEL (reference sequence). CDR3 amino acids: CASSLSPGAGLHEQYF. CDR3 DNA: TGTGCCAGCAGCCTTAGCCCCGGCGCCGGGTTGCACGAGCAGTACTTC.

J is TRBJ2-7 and V is TRBV2, with TRBD2 identical over 11 bases. Trimming at V came to 6 bases and at J to 3 bases, leaving 4 bases not matched to a gene. Germline V CDR1 and CDR2: SNHLY, FYNNEI. The CDR3 spans 14 residues. The DNA for the CDR3 is TGTGCCAGCAGGGTAGCGGGGGGGGTCTACGAGCAGTACTTC. Translation: CASRVAGGVYEQYF.